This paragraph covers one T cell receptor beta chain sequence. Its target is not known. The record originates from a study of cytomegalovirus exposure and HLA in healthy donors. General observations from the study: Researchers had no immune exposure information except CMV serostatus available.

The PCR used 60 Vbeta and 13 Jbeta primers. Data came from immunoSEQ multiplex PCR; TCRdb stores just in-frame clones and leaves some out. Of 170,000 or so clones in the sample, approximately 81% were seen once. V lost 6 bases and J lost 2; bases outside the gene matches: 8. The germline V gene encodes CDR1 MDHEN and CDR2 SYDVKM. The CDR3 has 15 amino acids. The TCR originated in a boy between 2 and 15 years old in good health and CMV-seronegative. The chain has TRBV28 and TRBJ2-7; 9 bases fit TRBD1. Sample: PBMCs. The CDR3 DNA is TGTGCCAGCAGGGAGCCGGGACAGGGAACCTACGAGCAGTACTTC. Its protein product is CASREPGQGTYEQYF.